These 27 T cell receptor beta chains came from one sample sequenced in a study of T-cell memory formation after mild COVID-19. MiXCR was run by TCRdb on the 5' RACE reads, yielding one entry per CDR3 protein. The repertoire has 400,000 or so distinct CDR3 sequences, 20% of them found once; the top ten carry 7.5% to 9.5%. Sequenced: PBMCs or a T cell subset sorted from them (not recorded which). The receptors derive from an adult woman who had mild COVID-19 (a few samples of this study predate the infection). Cell type and time point are not known.

This rearrangement joins TRBV7-8 to TRBJ2-5; 16 nucleotides line up with TRBD2. Germline V gives CDR1 SGHVS, CDR2 FQNEAQ. CDR3 length equals 18 residues. The V segment lost 6 bases and the J segment 8 bases; nucleotides outside the gene matches: 15. The CDR3 spells CASRNPGTSGGAWDTQYF. CDR3 nucleotide sequence: TGTGCCAGCAGGAATCCCGGGACTAGCGGGGGGGCCTGGGACACCCAGTACTTC.

This clonotype was counted ten times or more. The chain couples TRBV3-1 to TRBJ2-7; D is perhaps TRBD2 (6 bases). The CDR3 consists of 14 residues. Germline V gives CDR1 LGHDT, CDR2 YNNKEL (reference sequence). Trimming removed 4 bases from V and 3 bases from J, with 13 bases in between. CDR3 nucleotides: TGTGCCAGCAGCCCTCGGGGGATTAACTACGAGCAGTACTTC. Encoded protein: CASSPRGINYEQYF.

To note about this clonotype: One end of the junction fails to match germline, which may point to a read error. This chain links TRBV6-2 or TRBV6-3 with TRBJ2-1, with TRBD2 matching 7 bases. Germline CDR1 is MNHEY and CDR2 is SVGEGT. CDR3 length: 15 amino acids. CDR3 protein: CASNPIEGLSAAAYF. CDR3 bases: TGTGCCAGCAACCCCATTGAGGGACTATCGGCTGCCGCCTACTTC.

The chain uses TRBV29-1 and TRBJ2-5; D might be TRBD1 (5 bases). The germline V and J ends were trimmed by 4 bases and 1 base, with 10 bases remaining between them. The CDR3 contains 13 residues. Germline-derived CDR1 and CDR2 are SQVTM and ANQGSEA. Here the CDR3 DNA reads TGCAGCGTTGTACCGGACACCCAAGAGACCCAGTACTTC. It yields the protein CSVVPDTQETQYF.

This clonotype was seen more than once but under ten times. The V and J genes are TRBV12-3 or TRBV12-4 and TRBJ1-2; D might be TRBD1 (6 bases). The CDR3 has 13 amino acids. Trimming removed 6 bases from V and 8 bases from J, with 16 bases in between. The CDR3 coding sequence is TGTGCCAGCAGCTCCCCGGGGGGCTGGGGCTACACCTTC. Its translation: CASSSPGGWGYTF.

The gene calls are TRBV12-3 or TRBV12-4 and TRBJ2-7; the match to TRBD1 covers 7 bases. J was trimmed by 0 bases and V by 6 bases; bases with no gene match: 8. CDR3 length: 15 residues. The CDR3 nucleotides read TGTGCCAGCAGCCAACAGGGGTCTTACTCCTACGAGCAGTACTTC. It yields the protein CASSQQGSYSYEQYF.

The table lists this clonotype with a count of one. This chain links TRBV5-1 with TRBJ1-2; 9 nucleotides line up with TRBD1. Per the germline V gene, CDR1 is SGHRS and CDR2 is YFSETQ. The junction had 11 bases not matched to a gene; V was cut back by 3 bases and J by 8 bases. The CDR3 length is 15 residues. The CDR3 protein is CASSSAGTGSGGYTF. CDR3 coding DNA: TGCGCCAGCAGCTCGGCGGGGACAGGGAGCGGCGGCTACACCTTC. Together with reference TRBV5-1 and TRBJ1-2, the CDR3 gives the full variable domain: KAGVTQTPRYLIKTRGQQVTLSCSPISGHRSVSWYQQTPGQGLQFLFEYFSETQRNKGNFPGRFSGRQFSNSRSEMNVSTLELGDSALYLCASSSAGTGSGGYTFGSGTRLTVV.

This clonotype was detected only a few times. The rearrangement links TRBV7-2 to TRBJ1-4, with a weak D call TRBD1 (6 bases). The CDR3 has 15 amino acids. V shed 5 bases and J shed 5 bases, with 15 bases lying between them. The germline CDR1 and CDR2 sequences are SGHTA and FQGNSA. CDR3 residues: CASSQNGGLNEKLFF. In nucleotides, the CDR3 is TGTGCCAGCAGCCAAAACGGGGGGCTGAATGAAAAACTGTTTTTT.

The sample holds a few counts of this clonotype. This chain links TRBV5-6 with TRBJ1-4, with 7 nucleotides matching TRBD1. The CDR3 totals 16 residues. J gave up 2 bases and V 2 bases, and 6 bases lay outside the gene matches. Germline-derived CDR1 and CDR2 are SGHDT and YYEEEE. CDR3 amino acids: CASSFLTGTTNEKLFF. Written as DNA, the CDR3 is TGTGCCAGCAGCTTCCTGACAGGGACGACTAATGAAAAACTGTTTTTT.

The chain recombines TRBV30 with TRBJ2-7, with a tentative D call TRBD2 (5 bases). CDR3 length: 15 residues. Germline CDR1 and CDR2: GTSNPN and SVGIG (reference sequence). Trimming left V 1 base short and J 6 bases short, with 19 bases between. The CDR3 loop is CAWSEPWEYRVEQYF. DNA for the CDR3: TGTGCCTGGAGTGAGCCTTGGGAGTACAGAGTCGAGCAGTACTTC.

This clonotype has a count of ten or more. The chain links TRBV5-1 to TRBJ2-7; D may be TRBD1 (6 bases). The CDR3 sequence is 15 residues long. Germline lookup yields CDR1 SGHRS and CDR2 YFSETQ. Trimming removed 6 bases from V and 0 bases from J, with 16 bases in between. The CDR3 region is CASMAGTGNSYEQYF. Here the CDR3 DNA reads TGCGCCAGCATGGCGGGTACAGGGAACTCCTACGAGCAGTACTTC.

This chain uses TRBV7-6 with TRBJ1-6; 7 bases fit TRBD1. CDR3 length: 16 residues. CDR1 is SGHVS and CDR2 is FNYEAQ in the germline V gene. V lost 4 bases, J lost 4 bases, and 7 bases stayed unmatched. The CDR3 DNA sequence: TGTGCCAGCAGCTCCTCGGGGGACAGTTATAATTCACCCCTCCACTTT. The encoded protein is CASSSSGDSYNSPLHF.

The genes are TRBV29-1 and TRBJ2-7; D is perhaps TRBD1 or TRBD2 (6 bases each). This CDR3 spans 11 amino acids. V was cut by 7 bases and J by 2 bases, with 9 bases left in between. Germline V CDR1 and CDR2: SQVTM, ANQGSEA. The CDR3 bases are TGCAGCGCGGGGGACACCTACGAGCAGTACTTC. This codes for CSAGDTYEQYF.

The gene calls are TRBV5-8 and TRBJ2-4, with 9 bases identical to TRBD1. Trimming cost V 4 bases and J 9 bases; bases outside gene matches: 14. Germline V gene lookup returns CDR1 SGHTS and CDR2 YDEGEE. The CDR3 contains 16 residues. This chain's CDR3 is CASSPWGDRDLGIQYF. Written as DNA, the CDR3 is TGTGCCAGCAGCCCGTGGGGGGACAGGGATCTCGGCATTCAGTACTTC.

V usage is TRBV15 and J usage is TRBJ2-1; D unclear. The CDR3 has 13 amino acids. Trimming removed 1 base from V and 7 bases from J, with 8 bases in between. The germline gives CDR1 LNHNV, CDR2 YYDKDF (reference sequence). The CDR3 sequence is CATSRVERNEQFF. Written as DNA, the CDR3 is TGTGCCACCAGCAGAGTTGAAAGGAATGAGCAGTTCTTC. Supplemented by reference TRBV15 and TRBJ2-1, the full variable domain reads DAMVIQNPRYQVTQFGKPVTLSCSQTLNHNVMYWYQQKSSQAPKLLFHYYDKDFNNEADTPDNFQSRRPNTSFCFLDIRSPGLGDTAMYLCATSRVERNEQFFGPGTRLTVL.

This sequence joins TRBV3-1 and TRBJ1-1, with TRBD1 as a possible D gene (5 bases). CDR1 is LGHDT, CDR2 YNNKEL, per germline (reference sequence). V lost 3 bases and J lost 1, with 9 bases in between. This CDR3 comprises 14 residues. CDR3 nucleotides: TGTGCCAGCAGCCAGTCGACAGAGAACACTGAAGCTTTCTTT. Protein product: CASSQSTENTEAFF. Full variable domain (rest looked up from reference TRBV3-1 and TRBJ1-1): DTAVSQTPKYLVTQMGNDKSIKCEQNLGHDTMYWYKQDSKKFLKIMFSYNNKELIINETVPNRFSPKSPDKAHLNLHINSLELGDSAVYFCASSQSTENTEAFFGQGTRLTVV.

This rearrangement joins TRBV29-1 to TRBJ1-2, with 10 nucleotides matching TRBD1. CDR1 SQVTM and CDR2 ANQGSEA come from the germline V gene. V lost 1 base to trimming and J lost 6 bases; unmatched junction nucleotides: 5. CDR3 length: 14 amino acids. The CDR3, as DNA: TGCAGCGTTGAAGTAGACAGGGGGCGAAATGGCTACACCTTC. Amino acids: CSVEVDRGRNGYTF.

This CDR3 is CASSFRVNEQFF. The CDR3 nucleotides are TGTGCCAGCAGCTTCAGGGTGAATGAGCAGTTCTTC. The chain is built from TRBV7-8 and TRBJ2-1, with D tentatively TRBD1 (5 bases). V lost 3 bases and J 7 bases, leaving 7 bases between the germline ends. Germline CDR1 reads SGHVS; CDR2 reads FQNEAQ. The CDR3 runs to 12 residues.

This rearrangement joins TRBV9 to TRBJ1-1; tentative D call: TRBD1 (5 bases). The CDR3 extends over 12 amino acids. The ends were cut back, 3 bases at V and 5 bases at J, with 8 bases in the middle. Germline V gene lookup returns CDR1 SGDLS and CDR2 YYNGEE. In DNA, the CDR3 is TGTGCCAGCAGCGCAACAGGAACTGAAGCTTTCTTT. It yields the protein CASSATGTEAFF.

V gene TRBV18 combines with J gene TRBJ1-1; 7 bases fit TRBD1. After removal of 6 bases from V and 0 bases from J, the junction contained 7 bases not matched to a gene. Germline values: CDR1 KGHSH, CDR2 LQKENI. The CDR3 length is 15 residues. The CDR3 nucleotides are TGTGCCAGCTCCCCGGGACAGACTATGAACACTGAAGCTTTCTTT. Amino acids: CASSPGQTMNTEAFF.

This rearrangement joins TRBV7-2 to TRBJ2-7; 7 nucleotides match TRBD1. The CDR3 totals 16 residues. V trimming: 2 bases; J trimming: 1 base; junction bases outside the gene matches: 8. Germline V CDR1 and CDR2: SGHTA, FQGNSA. This chain's CDR3 is CASSLTGTADSYEQYF. The CDR3 DNA sequence: TGTGCCAGCAGCTTAACCGGGACAGCTGATTCCTACGAGCAGTACTTC.

The chain joins TRBV5-6 to TRBJ2-3; D possibly matches TRBD1 or TRBD2 (5 bases each). The CDR3 loop spans 15 amino acids. CDR1 and CDR2 from the germline V gene are SGHDT and YYEEEE. Trimming took off 4 bases at V and 2 bases at J, with 14 bases between the two ends. The CDR3 DNA is TGTGCCAGCAGCCTCTCGGGACGCTACACAGATACGCAGTATTTT. This codes for CASSLSGRYTDTQYF.

This clonotype was detected a few times. This chain joins TRBV20-1 and TRBJ1-1, with a weak D call TRBD1 (5 bases). Germline V gene sequence: CDR1 DFQATT, CDR2 SNEGSKA (reference sequence). Trimming cost V 6 bases and J 1 base, with 18 bases left between them. The CDR3 consists of 15 residues. The chain's CDR3 is CSAYSSRTSNTEAFF. The CDR3 coding sequence is TGCAGTGCCTACAGCTCTAGGACATCGAACACTGAAGCTTTCTTT.

This clonotype was seen a few times. The chain is built from TRBV18 and TRBJ1-1; no reliable D call. Trimming left V 1 base short and J 0 bases short, with 12 bases between. Germline assignment: CDR1 KGHSH and CDR2 LQKENI. The CDR3 sequence is 16 residues long. DNA for the CDR3: TGTGCCAGCTCACCACTTCAAAGGGAATTGAACACTGAAGCTTTCTTT. It translates to CASSPLQRELNTEAFF. The full variable domain, rest sourced from reference TRBV18 and TRBJ1-1, is NAGVMQNPRHLVRRRGQEARLRCSPMKGHSHVYWYRQLPEEGLKFMVYLQKENIIDESGMPKERFSAEFPKEGPSILRIQQVVRGDSAAYFCASSPLQRELNTEAFFGQGTRLTVV.

This clonotype came up a few times. V usage is TRBV6-5 and J usage is TRBJ2-1; no definite D call. Trimming stripped 8 bases from V and 1 base from J, with 15 bases between. The CDR3 is 15 residues long. Germline assignment: CDR1 MNHEY and CDR2 SVGAGI. In DNA, the CDR3 is TGTGCCAGCTGCCGTGGAAGAGTATCCTACAATGAGCAGTTCTTC. The encoded protein is CASCRGRVSYNEQFF.

In its sample, this clonotype was seen a few times. CDR3 protein: CSVATANYGYTF. Written as DNA, the CDR3 is TGCAGCGTAGCGACAGCCAACTATGGCTACACCTTC. The chain links TRBV29-1 to TRBJ1-2; a weak D match, TRBD1 (5 bases). Germline V CDR1 and CDR2: SQVTM, ANQGSEA. Trimming removed 6 bases from V and 2 bases from J, with 10 bases in between. CDR3 length equals 12 residues.

This sequence joins TRBV3-1 and TRBJ2-1; D ambiguous. The V and J ends lost 1 base and 6 bases respectively, with 10 bases between them. The V gene's germline CDR1 is LGHDT and CDR2 YNNKEL (reference sequence). The CDR3 loop spans 14 amino acids. CDR3 DNA: TGTGCCAGCAGCCAAGGTGTAACTGGCAATGAGCAGTTCTTC. Protein sequence: CASSQGVTGNEQFF.